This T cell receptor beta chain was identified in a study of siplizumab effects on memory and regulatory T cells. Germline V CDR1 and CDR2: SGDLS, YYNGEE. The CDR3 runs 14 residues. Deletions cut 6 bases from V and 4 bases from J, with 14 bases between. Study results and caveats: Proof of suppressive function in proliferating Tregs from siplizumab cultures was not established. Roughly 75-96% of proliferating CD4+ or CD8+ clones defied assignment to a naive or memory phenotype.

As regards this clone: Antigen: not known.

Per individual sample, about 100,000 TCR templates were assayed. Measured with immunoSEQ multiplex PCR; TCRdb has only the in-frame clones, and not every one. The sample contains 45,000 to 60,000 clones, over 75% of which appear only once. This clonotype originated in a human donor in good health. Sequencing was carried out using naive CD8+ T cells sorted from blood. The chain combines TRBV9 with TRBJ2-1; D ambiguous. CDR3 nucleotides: TGTGCCAGCAACCCTAGGATGGAGTACAATGAGCAGTTCTTC. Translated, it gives CASNPRMEYNEQFF. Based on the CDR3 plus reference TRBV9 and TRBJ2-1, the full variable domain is DSGVTQTPKHLITATGQRVTLRCSPRSGDLSVYWYQQSLDQGLQFLIQYYNGEERAKGNILERFSAQQFPDLHSELNLSSLELGDSALYFCASNPRMEYNEQFFGPGTRLTVL.